These T cell receptor beta chains were read from a single sample in a study of cytomegalovirus exposure and HLA in healthy donors. Clones were sequenced by immunoSEQ multiplex PCR, and TCRdb holds only the in-frame ones, with some missing. The table lists about 160,000 clones, around 86% of them singletons. The sequencing sample was made of PBMCs. These receptors came from a girl aged 2 to 10 in good health and CMV-seropositive. Each CDR3 is given with its conserved first and last residue. The D gene is left open where the match is weak. A clone size is listed for some rows: how often the clone was seen (once, few, many), or a class if it is expanded.

-	TRBV5-1	TRBJ2-7	TRBD2	CASSPRRSGRAYEQYF	TGCGCCAGCAGCCCAAGACGTAGCGGGAGGGCTTACGAGCAGTACTTC
-	TRBV27	TRBJ2-5	TRBD2	CASSHGGDSPQETQYF	TGTGCCAGCAGCCATGGGGGGGATAGCCCCCAAGAGACCCAGTACTTC
-	TRBV4-1	TRBJ1-1	TRBD1	CASSGGTGGNTEAFF	TGCGCCAGCAGCGGGGGGACAGGGGGAAACACTGAAGCTTTCTTT
-	TRBV30	TRBJ1-1	TRBD1	CAWSVQGALTEAFF	TGTGCCTGGAGTGTACAGGGGGCGCTAACTGAAGCTTTCTTT
-	TRBV30	TRBJ2-5	TRBD1	CAWQQGSLETQYF	TGTGCCTGGCAACAGGGGTCTCTGGAGACCCAGTACTTC
-	TRBV7-3	TRBJ2-1	TRBD2	CASSFTSGRSNEQFF	TGTGCCAGCAGCTTTACTAGCGGGAGATCCAATGAGCAGTTCTTC
few	TRBV4-2	TRBJ2-5	TRBD2	CASSQDWGEGGETQYF	TGTGCCAGCAGCCAAGATTGGGGGGAGGGCGGGGAGACCCAGTACTTC
many	TRBV6-1	TRBJ2-3	-	CASSDLEGGGKDTQYF	TGTGCCAGCAGTGACTTGGAGGGGGGAGGGAAAGATACGCAGTATTTT
-	TRBV7-6	TRBJ1-1	TRBD1	CASSLIGQGPLYTEAFF	TGTGCCAGCAGCCTTATCGGACAGGGGCCGTTATACACTGAAGCTTTCTTT
-	TRBV7-9	TRBJ1-2	-	CASSRTADIPNYGYTF	TGTGCCAGCAGCCGGACGGCGGACATTCCTAACTATGGCTACACCTTC
-	TRBV20-1	TRBJ2-3	-	CSATSTDTQYF	TGCAGTGCTACTAGCACAGATACGCAGTATTTT
many	TRBV30	TRBJ2-6	TRBD2	CAWGLAGVGANVLTF	TGTGCCTGGGGACTAGCGGGAGTTGGGGCCAACGTCCTGACTTTC
once	TRBV5-1	TRBJ2-3	-	CASSLAAGIGLEGDTQYF	TGCGCCAGCAGCTTGGCGGCGGGGATCGGATTAGAGGGAGATACGCAGTATTTT
-	TRBV6-1	TRBJ2-5	-	CARREDIPPAATQYF	TGTGCCAGGAGAGAAGATATTCCACCCGCGGCGACCCAGTACTTC
-	TRBV27	TRBJ2-1	-	CASSLRLRPEGYYNEQFF	TGTGCCAGCAGTTTACGCTTGAGGCCAGAGGGATACTACAATGAGCAGTTCTTC
-	TRBV6-5	TRBJ1-3	-	CASSSQGYGGGNTIYF	TGTGCCAGCAGTTCGCAGGGATACGGGGGTGGAAACACCATATATTTT
-	TRBV7-9	TRBJ2-7	-	CASSSFYEQYF	TGTGCCAGCAGCTCATTCTACGAGCAGTACTTC